This TCR beta chain was found in a study of shared clonotypes between healthy human individuals. Study-wide findings and caveats: Sampling covered nothing but blood. Tissue TCR repertoires likely differ from those found in blood. Roughly 5% of naive CD4 clonotypes were shared across four donors.

The germline V gene encodes CDR1 SGHAT and CDR2 FQNNGV. The CDR3 is 15 amino acids. The ends were cut back, 1 base at V and 4 bases at J, with 12 bases in the middle. This clone was found once. Its cognate antigen is unknown. In the original workflow: ImmunoSEQ junction-only sequences lacked quality scores, so their filtering differed. The protocol was immunoSEQ multiplex PCR, while the TCRdb copy is restricted to in-frame clones and leaves out a portion. The V and J calls and clone size come from that table; D and trimming were worked out from the DNA. The repertoire holds about 1.5 million clones, with 95% to 99% as singletons.

This chain joins TRBV11-2 and TRBJ2-3; D possibly uses TRBD1 or TRBD2 (5 bases each). The sequencing input was naive CD4+ T cells sorted from blood. The subset denotes: CD45RA+ positively selected. This sequence was found in a man younger than 45 in good health. The CDR3 coding sequence is TGTGCCAGCAGCTTAGGAAGAGGGGATGCAGATACGCAGTATTTT. Protein sequence: CASSLGRGDADTQYF. The whole variable domain, remainder taken from reference TRBV11-2 and TRBJ2-3, is EAGVAQSPRYKIIEKRQSVAFWCNPISGHATLYWYQQILGQGPKLLIQFQNNGVVDDSQLPKDRFSAERLKGVDSTLKIQPAKLEDSAVYLCASSLGRGDADTQYFGPGTRLTVL.